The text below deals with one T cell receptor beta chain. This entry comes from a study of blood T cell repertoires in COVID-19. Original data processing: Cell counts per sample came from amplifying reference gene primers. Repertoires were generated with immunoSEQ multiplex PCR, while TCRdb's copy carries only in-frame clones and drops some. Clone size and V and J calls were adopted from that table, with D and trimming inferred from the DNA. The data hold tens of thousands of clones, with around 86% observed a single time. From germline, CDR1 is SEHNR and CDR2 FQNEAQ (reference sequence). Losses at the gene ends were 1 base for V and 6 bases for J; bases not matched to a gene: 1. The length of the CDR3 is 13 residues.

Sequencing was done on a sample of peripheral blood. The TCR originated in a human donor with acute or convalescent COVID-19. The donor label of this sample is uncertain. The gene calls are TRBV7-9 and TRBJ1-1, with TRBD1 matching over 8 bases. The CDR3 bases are TGTGCCAGCAGCTTAGGCAGGGGGCCTGAAGCTTTCTTT. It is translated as CASSLGRGPEAFF.